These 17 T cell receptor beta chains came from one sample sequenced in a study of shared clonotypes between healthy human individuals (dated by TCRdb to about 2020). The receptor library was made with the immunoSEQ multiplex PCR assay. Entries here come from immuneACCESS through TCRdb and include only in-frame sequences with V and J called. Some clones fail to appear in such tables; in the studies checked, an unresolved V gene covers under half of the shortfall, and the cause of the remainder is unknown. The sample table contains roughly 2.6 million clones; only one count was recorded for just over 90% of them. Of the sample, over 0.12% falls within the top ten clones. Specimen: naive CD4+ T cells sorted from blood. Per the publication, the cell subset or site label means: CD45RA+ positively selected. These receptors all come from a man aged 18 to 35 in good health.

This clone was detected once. The CDR3 DNA reads TGTGCCAGCAGTTATCAGCCAAGGGGGAGTGGGGTCGAGCAGTACTTC. It is translated as CASSYQPRGSGVEQYF. This chain joins TRBV6-7 and TRBJ2-7, with a tentative D call TRBD1 (6 bases). TRBV6-7 is filed as an ORF, its function uncertain. The CDR3 is 16 amino acids. The V and J ends lost 3 bases and 6 bases respectively, with 21 bases between them.

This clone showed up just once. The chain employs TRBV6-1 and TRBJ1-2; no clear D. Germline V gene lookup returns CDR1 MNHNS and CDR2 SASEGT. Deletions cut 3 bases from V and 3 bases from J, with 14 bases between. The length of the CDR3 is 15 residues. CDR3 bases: TGTGCCAGCAGTGATAGTGGGGTCGTGGACTATGGCTACACCTTC. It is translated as CASSDSGVVDYGYTF.

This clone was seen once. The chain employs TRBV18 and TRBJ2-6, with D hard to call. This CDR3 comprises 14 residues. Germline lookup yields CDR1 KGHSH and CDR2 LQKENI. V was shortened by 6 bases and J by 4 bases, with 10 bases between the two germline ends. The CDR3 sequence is CASSLPGGANVLTF. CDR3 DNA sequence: TGTGCCAGCTCGCTGCCCGGGGGGGCCAACGTCCTGACTTTC.

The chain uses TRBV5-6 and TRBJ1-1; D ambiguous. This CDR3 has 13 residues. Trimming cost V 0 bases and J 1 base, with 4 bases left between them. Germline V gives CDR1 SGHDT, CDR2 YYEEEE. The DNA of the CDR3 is TGTGCCAGCAGCTTGGCAAAGAACACTGAAGCTTTCTTT. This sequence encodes CASSLAKNTEAFF.

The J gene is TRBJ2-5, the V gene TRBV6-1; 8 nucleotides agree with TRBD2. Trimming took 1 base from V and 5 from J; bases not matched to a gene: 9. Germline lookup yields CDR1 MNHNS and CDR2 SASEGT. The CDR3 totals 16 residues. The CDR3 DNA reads TGTGCCAGCAGTGAAGGGGTAGCGGGGTCGGGGGAGACCCAGTACTTC. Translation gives CASSEGVAGSGETQYF.

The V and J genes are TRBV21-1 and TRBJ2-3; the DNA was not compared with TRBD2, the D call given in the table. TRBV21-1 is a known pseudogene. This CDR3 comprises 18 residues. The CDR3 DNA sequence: TGTGCCAGCAGCAGCCTGAGACTAGCGGGACTTTGCACAGATACGCAGTATTTT. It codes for CASSSLRLAGLCTDTQYF.

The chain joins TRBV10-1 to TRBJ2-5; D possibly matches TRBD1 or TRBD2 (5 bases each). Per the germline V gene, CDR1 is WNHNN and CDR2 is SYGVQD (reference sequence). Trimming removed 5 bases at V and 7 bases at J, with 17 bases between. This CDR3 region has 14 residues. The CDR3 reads CASSSGTFVGTQYF. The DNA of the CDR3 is TGCGCCAGCAGTTCAGGGACCTTCGTGGGGACCCAGTACTTC.

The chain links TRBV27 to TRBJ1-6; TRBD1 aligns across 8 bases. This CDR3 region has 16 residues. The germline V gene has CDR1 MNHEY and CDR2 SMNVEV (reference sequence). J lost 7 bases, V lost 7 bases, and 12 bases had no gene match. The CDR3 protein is CASTRGGTGGNSPLHF. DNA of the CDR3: TGTGCCAGCACCAGAGGAGGGACAGGCGGAAATTCACCCCTCCACTTT.

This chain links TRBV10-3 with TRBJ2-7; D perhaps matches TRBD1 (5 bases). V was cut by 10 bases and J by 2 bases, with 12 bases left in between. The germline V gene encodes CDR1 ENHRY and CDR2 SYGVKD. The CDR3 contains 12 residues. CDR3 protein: CATSLGAYEQYF. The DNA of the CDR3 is TGTGCCACCTCCCTAGGGGCCTACGAGCAGTACTTC.

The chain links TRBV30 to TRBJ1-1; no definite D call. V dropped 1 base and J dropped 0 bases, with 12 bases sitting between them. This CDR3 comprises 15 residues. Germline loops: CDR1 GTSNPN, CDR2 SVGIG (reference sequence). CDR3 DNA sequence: TGTGCCTGGAGTGATCTTAGGAAAGTGAACACTGAAGCTTTCTTT. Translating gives CAWSDLRKVNTEAFF.

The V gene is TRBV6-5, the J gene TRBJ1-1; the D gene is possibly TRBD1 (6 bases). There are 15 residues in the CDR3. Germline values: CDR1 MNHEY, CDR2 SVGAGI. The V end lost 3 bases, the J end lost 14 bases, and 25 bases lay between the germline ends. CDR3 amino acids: CASSYPGTPFQGAFF. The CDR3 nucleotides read TGTGCCAGCAGTTATCCCGGGACACCCTTCCAAGGGGCCTTCTTT.

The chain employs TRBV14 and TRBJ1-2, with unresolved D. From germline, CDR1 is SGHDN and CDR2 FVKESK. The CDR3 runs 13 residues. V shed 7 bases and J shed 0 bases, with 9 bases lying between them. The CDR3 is CASTGATNYGYTF. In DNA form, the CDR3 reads TGTGCCAGCACAGGAGCGACTAACTATGGCTACACCTTC.

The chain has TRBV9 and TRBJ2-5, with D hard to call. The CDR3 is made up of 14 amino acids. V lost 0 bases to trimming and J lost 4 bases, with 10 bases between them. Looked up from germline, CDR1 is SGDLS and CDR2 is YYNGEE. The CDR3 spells CASSVVGQPETQYF. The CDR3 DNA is TGTGCCAGCAGCGTAGTAGGGCAGCCAGAGACCCAGTACTTC. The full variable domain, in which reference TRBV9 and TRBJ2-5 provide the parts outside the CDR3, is DSGVTQTPKHLITATGQRVTLRCSPRSGDLSVYWYQQSLDQGLQFLIQYYNGEERAKGNILERFSAQQFPDLHSELNLSSLELGDSALYFCASSVVGQPETQYFGPGTRLLVL.

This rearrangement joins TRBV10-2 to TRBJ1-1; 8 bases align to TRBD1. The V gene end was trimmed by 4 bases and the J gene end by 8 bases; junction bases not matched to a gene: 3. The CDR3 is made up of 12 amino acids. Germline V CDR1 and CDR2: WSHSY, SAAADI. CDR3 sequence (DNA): TGCGCCAGCAGTGGACAGGGGTCCGAAGCTTTCTTT. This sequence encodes CASSGQGSEAFF.

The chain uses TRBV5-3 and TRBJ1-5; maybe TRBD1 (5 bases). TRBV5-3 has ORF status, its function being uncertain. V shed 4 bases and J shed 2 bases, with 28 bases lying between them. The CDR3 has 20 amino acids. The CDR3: CARSAGPVGEPRRGNQPQHF. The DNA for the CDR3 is TGTGCCAGAAGCGCGGGCCCTGTAGGGGAGCCCCGTAGGGGCAATCAGCCCCAGCATTTT.

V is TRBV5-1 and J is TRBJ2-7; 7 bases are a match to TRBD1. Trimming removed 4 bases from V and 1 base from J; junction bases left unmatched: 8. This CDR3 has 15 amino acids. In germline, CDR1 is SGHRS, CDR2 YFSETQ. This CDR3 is CASSTLTGVSYEQYF. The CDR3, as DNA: TGCGCCAGCAGCACACTCACAGGGGTTTCCTACGAGCAGTACTTC.

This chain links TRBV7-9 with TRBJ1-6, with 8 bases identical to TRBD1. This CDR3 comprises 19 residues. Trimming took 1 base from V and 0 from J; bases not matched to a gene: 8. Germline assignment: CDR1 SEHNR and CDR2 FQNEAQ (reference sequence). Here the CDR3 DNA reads TGTGCCAGCAGCTTAGGTGCAGGGGGCTCGAGCTCCTATAATTCACCCCTCCACTTT. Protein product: CASSLGAGGSSSYNSPLHF. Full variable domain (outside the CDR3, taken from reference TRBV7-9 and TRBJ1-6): DTGVSQNPRHKITKRGQNVTFRCDPISEHNRLYWYRQTLGQGPEFLTYFQNEAQLEKSRLLSDRFSAERPKGSFSTLEIQRTEQGDSAMYLCASSLGAGGSSSYNSPLHFGNGTRLTVT.